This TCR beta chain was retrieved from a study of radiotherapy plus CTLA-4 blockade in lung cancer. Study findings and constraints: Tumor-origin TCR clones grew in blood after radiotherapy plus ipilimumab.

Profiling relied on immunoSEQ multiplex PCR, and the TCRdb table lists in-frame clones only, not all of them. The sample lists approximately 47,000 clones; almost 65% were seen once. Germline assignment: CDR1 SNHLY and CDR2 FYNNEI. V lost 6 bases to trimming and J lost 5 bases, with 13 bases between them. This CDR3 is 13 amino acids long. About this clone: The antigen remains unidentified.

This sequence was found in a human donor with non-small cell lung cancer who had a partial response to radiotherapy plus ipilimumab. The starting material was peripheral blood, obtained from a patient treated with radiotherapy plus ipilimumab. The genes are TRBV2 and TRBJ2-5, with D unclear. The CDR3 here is CASSLVLRETQYF. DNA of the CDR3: TGTGCCAGCAGCCTAGTACTAAGGGAGACCCAGTACTTC.